Detailed here is one T cell receptor (beta chain). This record comes from a study of T cells in tumors after PD-1 blockade. Across the study: A subset received ongoing vismodegib 150 mg daily alongside anti-PD-1 therapy.

The CDR3 spans 14 residues. Germline V gene data show CDR1 as LGHNA and CDR2 as YNFKEQ. Trimming removed 0 bases at V and 4 bases at J, with 8 bases between. TCRdb keeps only in-frame clones here, not all; method: immunoSEQ multiplex PCR. The table records fewer than 15,000 clones, over 70% of them present only once. The J gene is TRBJ2-3, the V gene TRBV4-2, with D perhaps assigned TRBD1 or TRBD2 (5 bases each). This specimen consisted of PBMCs, obtained after anti-PD-1 treatment. The receptor comes from a human donor with basal cell carcinoma. CDR3 in amino acids: CASSQDRGADTQYF. CDR3 nucleotide sequence: TGTGCCAGCAGCCAAGATAGAGGGGCAGATACGCAGTATTTT.